These T cell receptor beta chains were read from a single sample in a study of cytomegalovirus exposure and HLA in healthy donors. Data came from immunoSEQ multiplex PCR; TCRdb stores just in-frame clones and leaves some out. Of about 160,000 clones listed, roughly 79% are singletons. The specimen sequenced was PBMCs. The source of these receptors is a woman aged 50 to 60 in good health and CMV-seronegative. Both conserved end residues are part of each CDR3. Fields, in order: V gene, D gene, clone size, J gene, CDR3 DNA, CDR3 protein. The D gene is left open where the match is weak. The size field is filled for only some rows; it gives once, few, many or a size class.

>TRBV11-2|.|.|TRBJ1-6
TGTGCCAGCAGATTTAACTTCCGGGACACGGTTACTAATTCGCCCCTCCACTTT
CASRFNFRDTVTNSPLHF
>TRBV4-3|.|.|TRBJ2-7
TGCGCCAGCAGCCAAGTGGACAGCTCCTACGAGCAGTACTTC
CASSQVDSSYEQYF
>TRBV14|.|.|TRBJ2-7
TGTGCCAGCAGCCAAGTCACCCTTGAGCCGAACTCCTACGAGCAGTACTTC
CASSQVTLEPNSYEQYF
>TRBV28|.|.|TRBJ1-2
TGTGCCAGCAGGCGAGACATTTATGGCTACACCTTC
CASRRDIYGYTF
>TRBV2|TRBD1|.|TRBJ2-1
TGTGCCAGCAGTGAGCAGGGGGCTACCCGTTTCTTC
CASSEQGATRFF
>TRBV7-2|.|.|TRBJ2-3
TGTGCCAGCAGCTTACAAAGTACAGCGGGAGATACGCAGTATTTT
CASSLQSTAGDTQYF
>TRBV15|.|.|TRBJ2-1
TGTGCCACCAGCAGAGATATATCTAAGAGCGAGCAGTTCTTC
CATSRDISKSEQFF
>TRBV4-3|.|.|TRBJ2-5
TGCGCCTGCGTGAAGGAGACCCAGTACTTC
CACVKETQYF
>TRBV7-9|TRBD1|once|TRBJ2-5
TGTGCCAGCAGCATAAGCACAGGGGGGCAAGAGACCCAGTACTTC
CASSISTGGQETQYF
>TRBV27|TRBD1|.|TRBJ1-6
TGTGCCAGCAGTCCGGGGACAGGAGTTTCACCCCTCCACTTT
CASSPGTGVSPLHF
>TRBV5-6|.|.|TRBJ2-7
TGTGCCAGCAGCGGGCGGGTACAGGGTTTGAGCGATCGCCCCTACGAGCAGTACTTC
CASSGRVQGLSDRPYEQYF
>TRBV6-5|TRBD1|.|TRBJ1-1
TGTGCCAGCCTTAGGGGGCCAAGATCTAACACTGAAGCTTTCTTT
CASLRGPRSNTEAFF
>TRBV9|.|.|TRBJ2-3
TGTGCCAGCAGCAGGTCGGGAGATACGCAGTATTTT
CASSRSGDTQYF
>TRBV7-2|TRBD2|.|TRBJ2-7
TGTGCCACCTCCACTAGCGGGGGGGCGACCGAGCAGTACTTC
CATSTSGGATEQYF
>TRBV28|.|.|TRBJ2-1
TGTGCCAGCAGTTTTCGGGGTTCGGGTGAGCAGTTCTTC
CASSFRGSGEQFF
>TRBV30|.|.|TRBJ1-6
TGTGCCTGGAGTGCGCCTCCCCGGCAGGTTGGATATAATTCACCCCTCCACTTT
CAWSAPPRQVGYNSPLHF
>TRBV7-9|.|few|TRBJ1-1
TGTGCCAGCAGCTTACGGGTGGAGTTGAACACTGAAGCTTTCTTT
CASSLRVELNTEAFF
>TRBV29-1|TRBD1|.|TRBJ1-2
TGCAGCGTACACGGACAGGGGGAATCTAACTATGGCTACACCTTC
CSVHGQGESNYGYTF
>TRBV12-5|.|.|TRBJ1-2
TGTGCTAGTGGACCCGACAGGTCTAACTATGGCTACACCTTC
CASGPDRSNYGYTF
>TRBV4-2|TRBD1|few|TRBJ2-7
TGTGCCAGCAGCCAAGAGTTTCATGTTGGGACAGGGAACTCCTACGAGCAGTACTTC
CASSQEFHVGTGNSYEQYF